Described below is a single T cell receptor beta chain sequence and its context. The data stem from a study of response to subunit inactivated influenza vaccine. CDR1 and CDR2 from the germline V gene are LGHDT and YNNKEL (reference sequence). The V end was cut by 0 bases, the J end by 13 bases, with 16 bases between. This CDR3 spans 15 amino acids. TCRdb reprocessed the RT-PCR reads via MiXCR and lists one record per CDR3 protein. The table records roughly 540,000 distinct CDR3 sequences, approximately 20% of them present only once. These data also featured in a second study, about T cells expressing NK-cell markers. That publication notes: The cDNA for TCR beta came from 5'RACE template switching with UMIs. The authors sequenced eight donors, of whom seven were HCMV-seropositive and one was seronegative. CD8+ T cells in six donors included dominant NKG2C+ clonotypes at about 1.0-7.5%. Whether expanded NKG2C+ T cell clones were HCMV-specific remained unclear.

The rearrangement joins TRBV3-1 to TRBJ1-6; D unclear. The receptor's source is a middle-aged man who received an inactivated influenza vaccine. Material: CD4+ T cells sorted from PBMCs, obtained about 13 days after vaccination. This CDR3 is CASSQDLLGPFPLHF. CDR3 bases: TGTGCCAGCAGCCAAGATTTACTGGGTCCCTTCCCCCTCCACTTT.